This TCR beta chain comes out of a study of technical replicates of blood from several donors. This table comes from immunoSEQ multiplex PCR, and its TCRdb copy is limited to in-frame clones, with some not included. The data show 51,000 or so clones, with about 90% seen just once and around 4% held by the top ten. This CDR3 has 14 residues. J was trimmed by 4 bases and V by 3 bases; bases with no gene match: 5. Germline V lookup: CDR1 SGHAT, CDR2 FQNNGV. This sequence joins TRBV11-2 and TRBJ2-7, with 8 bases that match TRBD1. This clonotype was obtained from a human donor in good health. Some clones in this sample may be carry-over from other donors' samples. The sample consisted of PBMCs. The CDR3 region has the DNA TGTGCCAGCAGCTTCAGGGGGCTGTCATACGAGCAGTACTTC. Its translation is CASSFRGLSYEQYF.